This T cell receptor beta chain was captured in a study of shared clonotypes between healthy human individuals. The CDR3 length is 15 residues. V lost 2 bases and J lost 0, with 8 bases in between. Germline V gene lookup returns CDR1 MNHNY and CDR2 SVGAGI (reference sequence). Study conclusions and caveats: It was the non-shared clonotypes that had lower generation probabilities than clonotypes shared by all four donors. Generally, naive subsets came out with larger estimated richness than memory subsets.

Those who donated, Caucasian adults without exception, all lived in Nashville, Tennessee. The assay ran at deep level. Method: immunoSEQ multiplex PCR; TCRdb's copy keeps in-frame clones and lacks some. The data hold 2,500,000 or so clones, with approximately 90% observed a single time. About this clone itself: Its specificity is not known.

This receptor was taken from a man younger than 30 in good health. Sample: naive CD4+ T cells sorted from blood. The subset is: CD45RA+ positively selected. This sequence joins TRBV6-6 and TRBJ2-4; the D gene is possibly TRBD1 (6 bases). CDR3 sequence (DNA): TGTGCCAGCAGTTACGGGGGCCTAGCCAAAAACATTCAGTACTTC. Translating it yields CASSYGGLAKNIQYF.